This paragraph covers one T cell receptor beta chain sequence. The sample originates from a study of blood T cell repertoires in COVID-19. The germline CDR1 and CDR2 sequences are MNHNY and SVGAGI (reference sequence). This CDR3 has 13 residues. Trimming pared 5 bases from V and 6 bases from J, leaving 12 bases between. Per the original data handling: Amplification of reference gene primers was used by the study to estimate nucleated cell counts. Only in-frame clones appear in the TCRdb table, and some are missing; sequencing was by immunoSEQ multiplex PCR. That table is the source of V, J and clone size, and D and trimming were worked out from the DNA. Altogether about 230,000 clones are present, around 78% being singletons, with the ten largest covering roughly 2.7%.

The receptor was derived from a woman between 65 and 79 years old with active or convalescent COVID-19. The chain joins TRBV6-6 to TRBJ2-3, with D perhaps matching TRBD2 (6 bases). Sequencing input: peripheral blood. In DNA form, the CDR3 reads TGTGCCAGCAGTCAGACTAGAGGCGATACGCAGTATTTT. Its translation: CASSQTRGDTQYF.